The 14 T cell receptor beta chains reported below all come from one sample, sequenced in a study of T cell responses to AZD1222 COVID-19 vaccine. The method was immunoSEQ multiplex PCR; TCRdb's version includes in-frame clones alone and lacks a portion of them. The sample holds approximately 300,000 clones, about 94% seen once. Sequencing used peripheral blood, obtained 28 days after the second AZD1222 dose. The source is an adult who received the AZD1222 COVID-19 vaccine.

V gene TRBV29-1 combines with J gene TRBJ1-4; the match to TRBD1 covers 7 bases. This CDR3 spans 13 amino acids. V was pared by 7 bases and J by 8 bases, with 10 bases of the junction left unmatched. CDR1 and CDR2 from the germline V gene are SQVTM and ANQGSEA. DNA for the CDR3: TGCAGCGCGCCAGGGGGACCCGGGGAAAAACTGTTTTTT. Translated: CSAPGGPGEKLFF. Supplemented by reference TRBV29-1 and TRBJ1-4, the full variable domain reads SAVISQKPSRDICQRGTSLTIQCQVDSQVTMMFWYRQQPGQSLTLIATANQGSEATYESGFVIDKFPISRPNLTFSTLTVSNMSPEDSSIYLCSAPGGPGEKLFFGSGTQLSVL.

The chain has TRBV28 and TRBJ1-2, with no clear D. The CDR3 is 13 residues long. CDR1 is MDHEN and CDR2 is SYDVKM in the germline V gene. The V and J ends lost 4 bases and 8 bases respectively, with 14 bases between them. The CDR3 DNA follows: TGTGCCAGCAGTTCCGGGTCCCTTGGAGGCTACACCTTC. Encoded protein: CASSSGSLGGYTF.

V is TRBV28 and J is TRBJ1-4; D call uncertain. This CDR3 comprises 14 residues. Germline V gives CDR1 MDHEN, CDR2 SYDVKM. Trimming cost V 6 bases and J 10 bases, with 18 bases left between them. CDR3 bases: TGTGCCAGCAGCCGAACCGGGTCCGAGGGAAAACTGTTTTTT. It yields the protein CASSRTGSEGKLFF. Complete variable domain (other parts from reference TRBV28 and TRBJ1-4): DVKVTQSSRYLVKRTGEKVFLECVQDMDHENMFWYRQDPGLGLRLIYFSYDVKMKEKGDIPEGYSVSREKKERFSLILESASTNQTSMYLCASSRTGSEGKLFFGSGTQLSVL.

The gene calls are TRBV6-1 and TRBJ1-1; a possible D gene is TRBD1 (6 bases). V gave up 2 bases and J gave up 8 bases, with 12 bases separating them. This CDR3 has 13 residues. CDR1 is MNHNS and CDR2 is SASEGT in the germline V gene. The CDR3 is CASSERGTQEAFF. CDR3 coding DNA: TGTGCCAGCAGTGAAAGGGGGACACAGGAAGCTTTCTTT.

This clone was detected once. The chain joins TRBV28 to TRBJ1-3; no reliable D call. V was cut by 0 bases and J by 0 bases, with 9 bases left in between. Germline loops: CDR1 MDHEN, CDR2 SYDVKM. This CDR3 contains 16 residues. Here the CDR3 DNA reads TGTGCCAGCAGTTTATGGGCAGGCAACTCTGGAAACACCATATATTTT. Protein product: CASSLWAGNSGNTIYF.

This clone was seen a single time. The genes are TRBV10-3 and TRBJ2-7; D may match TRBD1 or TRBD2 (5 bases each). Trimming took off 6 bases at V and 4 bases at J, with 19 bases between the two ends. CDR1 and CDR2 from the germline V gene are ENHRY and SYGVKD. This CDR3 contains 15 residues. The CDR3 loop reads CAIRGTSLGEYEQYF. CDR3 sequence (DNA): TGTGCCATCAGAGGGACCTCATTAGGGGAGTACGAGCAGTACTTC.

This sequence joins TRBV7-9 and TRBJ1-4, with D unresolved. Germline loops: CDR1 SEHNR, CDR2 FQNEAQ (reference sequence). This CDR3 comprises 16 residues. V was cut by 3 bases and J by 0 bases, with 11 bases left in between. The CDR3: CASSLGLTATNEKLFF. In DNA, the CDR3 is TGTGCCAGCAGCTTGGGTTTGACTGCAACTAATGAAAAACTGTTTTTT.

V usage is TRBV7-9 and J usage is TRBJ2-3; 10 bases map to TRBD2. The CDR3 covers 18 residues. The germline V gene has CDR1 SEHNR and CDR2 FQNEAQ (reference sequence). The V and J ends lost 0 bases and 1 base, in that order; junction bases with no gene match: 7. The CDR3 nucleotides are TGTGCCAGCAGCTTAGCGCTTTATACTAGCGGGGGCACAGATACGCAGTATTTT. It yields the protein CASSLALYTSGGTDTQYF.

The gene calls are TRBV28 and TRBJ2-4; TRBD1 matches at 11 bases. The length of the CDR3 is 16 residues. Germline V CDR1 and CDR2: MDHEN, SYDVKM. Trimming removed 7 bases from V and 2 bases from J; junction bases left unmatched: 7. CDR3 sequence: CASTPRTGGTKNIQYF. Written as DNA, the CDR3 is TGTGCCAGCACCCCTCGGACAGGGGGCACCAAAAACATTCAGTACTTC.

This sequence joins TRBV5-8 and TRBJ2-1, with D possibly TRBD2 on 7 matching bases. The V and J ends lost 1 base and 3 bases respectively, with 11 bases between them. Germline V gives CDR1 SGHTS, CDR2 YDEGEE. The CDR3 sequence is 15 residues long. The CDR3 DNA follows: TGTGCCAGCAGCTTGCGCGGGGGCCTCTACAATGAGCAGTTCTTC. This gives the protein CASSLRGGLYNEQFF.

This chain connects TRBV5-1 to TRBJ1-2; D call uncertain. From germline, CDR1 is SGHRS and CDR2 YFSETQ. The CDR3 covers 12 residues. V lost 3 bases, J lost 8 bases, and 11 bases lay in between. The CDR3 sequence: CASSSGVGGYTF. The CDR3 DNA follows: TGCGCCAGCAGCTCCGGGGTAGGCGGCTACACCTTC. Full variable domain (outside the CDR3, taken from reference TRBV5-1 and TRBJ1-2): KAGVTQTPRYLIKTRGQQVTLSCSPISGHRSVSWYQQTPGQGLQFLFEYFSETQRNKGNFPGRFSGRQFSNSRSEMNVSTLELGDSALYLCASSSGVGGYTFGSGTRLTVV.

V gene TRBV10-3 combines with J gene TRBJ2-2, with D tentatively TRBD1 (6 bases). V lost 2 bases, J lost 7 bases, and 14 bases lay in between. Germline V CDR1 and CDR2: ENHRY, SYGVKD. The CDR3 extends over 15 amino acids. The CDR3 region is CAISENRAPGGELFF. CDR3 bases: TGTGCCATCAGTGAGAACAGGGCGCCAGGCGGGGAGCTGTTTTTT.

The J gene is TRBJ2-1, the V gene TRBV11-2, with 9 bases lining up with TRBD1. Germline trimming cut 5 bases from V and 0 bases from J; bases unmatched to any gene: 5. There are 16 residues in the CDR3. CDR1 is SGHAT, CDR2 FQNNGV, per germline. In nucleotides, the CDR3 is TGTGCCAGCAGCCTTAGACAGGGGGGCTCCTACAATGAGCAGTTCTTC. Translating gives CASSLRQGGSYNEQFF. Drawing the rest from reference TRBV11-2 and TRBJ2-1, the complete variable domain is EAGVAQSPRYKIIEKRQSVAFWCNPISGHATLYWYQQILGQGPKLLIQFQNNGVVDDSQLPKDRFSAERLKGVDSTLKIQPAKLEDSAVYLCASSLRQGGSYNEQFFGPGTRLTVL.

This clone has a single count. The chain is built from TRBV6-5 and TRBJ1-1, with D uncertain. Germline V gene data show CDR1 as MNHEY and CDR2 as SVGAGI. Trimming took 4 bases from V and 6 from J, leaving 6 bases between them. The CDR3 is made up of 11 amino acids. The CDR3, as DNA: TGTGCCAGCAGTTGGGAGTCTGAAGCTTTCTTT. It codes for CASSWESEAFF.